Presented here are 15 T cell receptor beta chains from one specimen sequenced in a study of cytomegalovirus exposure and HLA in healthy donors. PCR used 60 Vbeta primers and 13 Jbeta primers. TCRdb's table, derived via immunoSEQ multiplex PCR, lists solely in-frame clones and lacks some. This table holds roughly 230,000 clones, 92% found once. What was sequenced was PBMCs. These receptors were collected from a girl between 2 and 10 years old in good health and CMV-seronegative.

This chain connects TRBV7-3 to TRBJ2-1, with TRBD2 matching over 10 bases. V was pared by 4 bases and J by 7 bases, with 4 bases of the junction left unmatched. CDR1 is SGHTA, CDR2 FQGTGA, per germline. This CDR3 region has 14 residues. The CDR3 DNA reads TGTGCCAGCAGCTCCTCTAGCGGGGGAAATGAGCAGTTCTTC. Residues: CASSSSSGGNEQFF.

The chain joins TRBV14 to TRBJ2-1; D is perhaps TRBD2 (5 bases). Germline CDR1 SGHDN, CDR2 FVKESK. The CDR3 is made up of 15 amino acids. Trimming removed 4 bases at V and 8 bases at J, with 18 bases between. The CDR3 spells CASSPQRSQGHEQFF. The DNA of the CDR3 is TGTGCCAGCAGCCCTCAGCGGAGCCAAGGTCATGAGCAGTTCTTC.

Notes on this clone: Germline is not matched at one junction end, which may reflect a read error. In DNA, the CDR3 is TGTTCCAGCAGCTTAGACGGCGCAGGGGGCAACTATGGCTACACCTTC. This gives the protein CSSSLDGAGGNYGYTF. The rearrangement links TRBV7-9 to TRBJ1-2; 8 positions match TRBD1. Germline V gene lookup returns CDR1 SEHNR and CDR2 FQNEAQ (reference sequence). This CDR3 is built from 16 residues. The whole variable domain, filled in from reference TRBV7-9 and TRBJ1-2, reads DTGVSQNPRHKITKRGQNVTFRCDPISEHNRLYWYRQTLGQGPEFLTYFQNEAQLEKSRLLSDRFSAERPKGSFSTLEIQRTEQGDSAMYLCSSSLDGAGGNYGYTFGSGTRLTVV.

The sample holds one count of this clone. V and J are TRBV2 and TRBJ2-7; no clear D gene. Trimming shortened V by 7 bases and J by 0 bases, and 7 bases separated the two germline ends. This CDR3 has 12 amino acids. Germline CDR1 and CDR2: SNHLY and FYNNEI. CDR3 amino acids: CASTRSSYEQYF. For the CDR3, the DNA is TGTGCCAGCACCCGTAGCTCCTACGAGCAGTACTTC.

The chain couples TRBV6-1 to TRBJ2-5; no firm D call. With 3 bases removed from V and 2 bases from J, the gap between germline ends came to 13 bases. CDR1 is MNHNS and CDR2 is SASEGT in the germline V gene. The CDR3 consists of 15 residues. For the CDR3, the DNA is TGTGCCAGCAGTGACACAACTAAGATGCAAGAGACCCAGTACTTC. Translated, it gives CASSDTTKMQETQYF.

V is TRBV6-1 and J is TRBJ2-5; TRBD2 matches at 9 bases. The J call is uncertain, as TRBJ2-7 better fits the DNA end. Germline V gene lookup returns CDR1 MNHNS and CDR2 SASEGT. The CDR3 is 14 amino acids. Written as DNA, the CDR3 is TGTGCCAGCCATAGCGGGAGCGGCTCCTACGAGCAGTACTTC. It codes for CASHSGSGSYEQYF.

The chain couples TRBV11-2 to TRBJ2-7; D ambiguous. This CDR3 contains 11 residues. Between the trimmed V and J ends, which lost 4 bases and 3 bases, there was a span of 4 bases. From germline, CDR1 is SGHAT and CDR2 FQNNGV. CDR3 nucleotides: TGTGCCAGCAGCTCATTCTACGAGCAGTACTTC. Translation: CASSSFYEQYF.

This clone was seen a single time. The V and J genes are TRBV5-5 and TRBJ1-1; D remains ambiguous. V dropped 2 bases and J dropped 7 bases, with 15 bases sitting between them. Germline lookup yields CDR1 SGHKS and CDR2 YYEKEE (reference sequence). The CDR3 totals 14 residues. This CDR3 is CASSFLPFHGEAFF. The CDR3 bases are TGTGCCAGCAGCTTTCTTCCTTTCCACGGTGAAGCTTTCTTT. Full variable domain (outside the CDR3, taken from reference TRBV5-5 and TRBJ1-1): DAGVTQSPTHLIKTRGQQVTLRCSPISGHKSVSWYQQVLGQGPQFIFQYYEKEERGRGNFPDRFSARQFPNYSSELNVNALLLGDSALYLCASSFLPFHGEAFFGQGTRLTVV.

A remark on this clone: Different DNA sequences within this sample yield the same CDR3. The rearrangement links TRBV5-6 to TRBJ2-7; D ambiguous. The V and J ends lost 2 bases and 4 bases respectively, with 4 bases between them. This CDR3 spans 11 amino acids. Germline assignment: CDR1 SGHDT and CDR2 YYEEEE. This CDR3 is CASSLAYEQYF. CDR3 coding DNA: TGTGCCAGCAGCTTAGCTTACGAGCAGTACTTC.

The CDR3 loop is CASSQDILAGRTDTQYF. The CDR3 region has the DNA TGTGCCAGCAGCCAAGATATTTTAGCGGGACGGACAGATACGCAGTATTTT. The chain carries TRBV14 and TRBJ2-3; 8 bases match TRBD2. Per the germline V gene, CDR1 is SGHDN and CDR2 is FVKESK. This CDR3 has 17 amino acids. V dropped 0 bases and J dropped 3; count of bases not matched to a gene: 8.

This rearrangement joins TRBV5-6 to TRBJ2-1, with a tentative D call TRBD1 (5 bases). Germline V lookup: CDR1 SGHDT, CDR2 YYEEEE. The CDR3 runs 15 residues. V dropped 3 bases and J dropped 2 bases, with 12 bases sitting between them. Written as DNA, the CDR3 is TGTGCCAGCAGCTCCAGGGTGGTCCCCTACAATGAGCAGTTCTTC. The encoded protein is CASSSRVVPYNEQFF.

The CDR3 coding sequence is TGTGCCAGCGGCCCAAGTCCCGGGACAGGACGGGTCCCCTACGAGCAGTACTTC. Translating it yields CASGPSPGTGRVPYEQYF. The chain is built from TRBV27 and TRBJ2-7, with 8 bases that match TRBD1. CDR3 size: 18 residues. V dropped 8 bases and J dropped 2; count of bases not matched to a gene: 20. CDR1 MNHEY and CDR2 SMNVEV come from the germline V gene (reference sequence).

The chain employs TRBV7-2 and TRBJ2-3; no firm D call. V was cut by 0 bases and J by 6 bases, with 10 bases left in between. The CDR3 sequence is 14 residues long. Germline loops: CDR1 SGHTA, CDR2 FQGNSA. This CDR3 reads CASSLADWRDTQYF. DNA for the CDR3: TGTGCCAGCAGCTTAGCAGACTGGCGTGATACGCAGTATTTT.

The chain recombines TRBV5-1 with TRBJ2-1, with a possible D match to TRBD1 (6 bases). The germline V gene encodes CDR1 SGHRS and CDR2 YFSETQ. The CDR3 contains 13 residues. V was trimmed by 1 base and J by 5 bases, leaving 7 bases between them. The CDR3 is CASSLTGNNEQFF. The CDR3 region has the DNA TGCGCCAGCAGCTTGACAGGGAACAATGAGCAGTTCTTC.

The chain carries TRBV2 and TRBJ2-5, with no clear D. Per the germline V gene, CDR1 is SNHLY and CDR2 is FYNNEI. Trimming took off 6 bases at V and 4 bases at J, with 9 bases between the two ends. The CDR3 spans 12 residues. The CDR3 region is CASRSPGETQYF. The CDR3 DNA reads TGTGCCAGCAGGTCCCCCGGAGAGACCCAGTACTTC.